One sample yielded the 12 T cell receptor beta chains listed below, sequenced in a study of blood T cell repertoires in COVID-19. The method was immunoSEQ multiplex PCR; TCRdb's version includes in-frame clones alone and lacks a portion of them. The sample records hundreds of thousands of clones, roughly 89% being singletons. What was sequenced was peripheral blood. These TCRs come from a man aged 18 to 35 with COVID-19, enrolled during active disease.

J is TRBJ1-5 and V is TRBV10-3; possibly TRBD1 for D (5 bases). The germline V and J ends were trimmed by 0 bases and 6 bases, with 12 bases remaining between them. The CDR3 runs to 15 residues. Germline loops: CDR1 ENHRY, CDR2 SYGVKD. CDR3 region: CAISESIGASQPQHF. DNA of the CDR3: TGTGCCATCAGTGAGTCTATAGGGGCTAGTCAGCCCCAGCATTTT.

The V call is TRBV3-1 (or the pseudogene TRBV3-2), the J call TRBJ2-7; 12 bases align to TRBD2. The CDR3 sequence is 15 residues long. V lost 2 bases and J lost 5; bases outside the gene matches: 4. Germline CDR1 LGHDT, CDR2 YNNKEL (reference sequence). The CDR3 sequence: CASSQLAGGPHEQYF. CDR3 bases: TGTGCCAGCAGCCAACTAGCGGGAGGGCCTCACGAGCAGTACTTC.

On this clone: Other nucleotide sequences from this sample produce the same CDR3. The J gene is TRBJ2-7, the V gene TRBV13; D is unclear. The CDR3 totals 13 residues. Trimming took off 5 bases at V and 0 bases at J, with 8 bases between the two ends. Germline lookup yields CDR1 PRHDT and CDR2 FYEKMQ (reference sequence). CDR3 loop: CASSLGSSYEQYF. The CDR3 DNA follows: TGTGCCAGCAGCCTGGGCTCCTCCTACGAGCAGTACTTC. The complete variable domain, with remaining parts taken from reference TRBV13 and TRBJ2-7, reads AAGVIQSPRHLIKEKRETATLKCYPIPRHDTVYWYQQGPGQDPQFLISFYEKMQSDKGSIPDRFSAQQFSDYHSELNMSSLELGDSALYFCASSLGSSYEQYFGPGTRLTVT.

The J gene is TRBJ1-1, the V gene TRBV2; no definite D call. CDR3 length: 11 residues. Germline values: CDR1 SNHLY, CDR2 FYNNEI. V was cut by 4 bases and J by 12 bases, with 12 bases left in between. The DNA for the CDR3 is TGTGCCAGCAGTGTCAACTATTACCCTTTCTTT. It is translated as CASSVNYYPFF.

The chain uses TRBV10-3 and TRBJ2-2; weak D call: TRBD2 (6 bases). V lost 3 bases and J lost 0, with 8 bases in between. Germline V gene lookup returns CDR1 ENHRY and CDR2 SYGVKD. This CDR3 has 15 amino acids. CDR3 sequence: CAISDWGANTGELFF. The CDR3 DNA reads as TGTGCCATCAGTGACTGGGGGGCGAACACCGGGGAGCTGTTTTTT.

The chain combines TRBV5-5 with TRBJ2-5; 9 positions agree with TRBD1. Trimming took 4 bases from V and 5 from J; bases not matched to a gene: 15. The CDR3 totals 17 residues. Per germline, CDR1 SGHKS and CDR2 YYEKEE (reference sequence). DNA of the CDR3: TGTGCCAGCAGCCGGGACAGGGACGCGAGGCGGCTCGAGACCCAGTACTTC. This encodes CASSRDRDARRLETQYF. Looking up the rest from reference TRBV5-5 and TRBJ2-5 gives the full variable domain: DAGVTQSPTHLIKTRGQQVTLRCSPISGHKSVSWYQQVLGQGPQFIFQYYEKEERGRGNFPDRFSARQFPNYSSELNVNALLLGDSALYLCASSRDRDARRLETQYFGPGTRLLVL.

This clone appeared a few times. V usage is TRBV4-1 and J usage is TRBJ2-1; D gene ambiguous. This CDR3 spans 12 amino acids. Trimming shortened V by 4 bases and J by 4 bases, and 5 bases separated the two germline ends. Germline CDR1 MGHRA, CDR2 YSYEKL. The CDR3 reads CASSRTYNEQFF. The CDR3 DNA follows: TGCGCCAGCAGCCGAACTTACAATGAGCAGTTCTTC.

The V and J genes are TRBV29-1 and TRBJ1-2, with TRBD1 matching 9 bases. Germline V lookup: CDR1 SQVTM, CDR2 ANQGSEA. The CDR3 has 14 residues. V shed 4 bases and J 4 bases; nucleotides not matched to a gene: 7. CDR3 bases: TGCAGCGTTGCCCCGGGACAGGGAACCTATGGCTACACCTTC. Its translation is CSVAPGQGTYGYTF. The whole variable domain, filled in from reference TRBV29-1 and TRBJ1-2, reads SAVISQKPSRDICQRGTSLTIQCQVDSQVTMMFWYRQQPGQSLTLIATANQGSEATYESGFVIDKFPISRPNLTFSTLTVSNMSPEDSSIYLCSVAPGQGTYGYTFGSGTRLTVV.

The chain has TRBV9 and TRBJ2-1, with a possible D match to TRBD2 (5 bases). Per germline, CDR1 SGDLS and CDR2 YYNGEE. The length of the CDR3 is 16 residues. Trimming shortened V by 0 bases and J by 0 bases, and 10 bases separated the two germline ends. CDR3 region: CASSVGLGSSYNEQFF. Written as DNA, the CDR3 is TGTGCCAGCAGCGTAGGTTTGGGGAGCTCCTACAATGAGCAGTTCTTC.

The chain links TRBV5-1 to TRBJ2-7; D may be TRBD1 (5 bases). V lost 4 bases and J 2 bases, leaving 19 bases between the germline ends. CDR1 is SGHRS, CDR2 YFSETQ, per germline. This CDR3 is built from 16 residues. DNA for the CDR3: TGCGCCAGCAGCAGGGGCGCAGATCCCTCTACCTACGAGCAGTACTTC. This codes for CASSRGADPSTYEQYF.

This clone was picked up many times. This chain uses TRBV19 with TRBJ1-2, with 9 bases identical to TRBD1. Trimming took 4 bases from V and 5 from J; bases not matched to a gene: 14. CDR1 and CDR2 from the germline V gene are LNHDA and SQIVND (reference sequence). The CDR3 has 17 amino acids. CDR3 in DNA: TGTGCCAGTAGTACACGAAACGGACAGGGGTATGGTTATGGCTACACCTTC. Protein: CASSTRNGQGYGYGYTF. The entire variable domain, with the rest obtained from reference TRBV19 and TRBJ1-2, is as follows: DGGITQSPKYLFRKEGQNVTLSCEQNLNHDAMYWYRQDPGQGLRLIYYSQIVNDFQKGDIAEGYSVSREKKESFPLTVTSAQKNPTAFYLCASSTRNGQGYGYGYTFGSGTRLTVV.

V and J are TRBV30 and TRBJ2-2, with a possible D match to TRBD1 (6 bases). CDR1 and CDR2 from the germline V gene are GTSNPN and SVGIG (reference sequence). Trimming cost V 8 bases and J 2 bases, with 18 bases left between them. This CDR3 is built from 15 residues. The DNA of the CDR3 is TGTGCCGGGGGCCAAGGGGCTCTTAACACCGGGGAGCTGTTTTTT. Translation: CAGGQGALNTGELFF.